The 14 T cell receptor beta chains presented below share a single source sample, sequenced in a study of blood T cells in healthy people across ages. Next came a second PCR, run for about 7 to 12 cycles, which used a sample-barcoded 5' primer along with a J-beta primer mix. TCRdb re-called the 5' RACE reads through MiXCR, storing one row per CDR3 protein. The sample records over 950,000 distinct CDR3 sequences, roughly 51% being singletons. Sequenced: blood. These receptors were obtained from a woman between 55 and 75 years old in good health.

The genes are TRBV20-1 and TRBJ2-5, with D perhaps matching TRBD2 (6 bases). The V gene's germline CDR1 is DFQATT and CDR2 SNEGSKA (reference sequence). This CDR3 has 10 amino acids. Trimming cost V 3 bases and J 7 bases, with 6 bases left between them. CDR3 sequence: CSASSGTQYF. In DNA, the CDR3 is TGCAGTGCTAGTAGCGGGACCCAGTACTTC.

V is TRBV20-1 and J is TRBJ2-2; 9 nucleotides match TRBD2. Germline V lookup: CDR1 DFQATT, CDR2 SNEGSKA (reference sequence). J lost 3 bases, V lost 3 bases, and 5 bases had no gene match. This CDR3 has 15 residues. CDR3 in amino acids: CSASSLAGHTGELFF. CDR3 DNA: TGCAGTGCTAGTAGTCTAGCGGGACACACCGGGGAGCTGTTTTTT.

The chain joins TRBV4-2 to TRBJ2-5; 14 bases line up with TRBD2. The CDR3 has 14 residues. Losses at the gene ends were 9 bases for V and 11 bases for J; bases not matched to a gene: 11. Germline V CDR1 and CDR2: LGHNA, YNFKEQ. CDR3 protein: CASKGLAGEGEQYF. DNA of the CDR3: TGTGCCAGTAAGGGACTAGCGGGAGAGGGTGAGCAGTACTTC.

V is TRBV4-1 and J is TRBJ2-3; D uncertain. The CDR3 covers 13 residues. CDR1 is MGHRA, CDR2 YSYEKL, per germline. V shed 1 base and J shed 6 bases, with 8 bases lying between them. This CDR3 reads CASSQAIIDTQYF. In nucleotides, the CDR3 is TGCGCCAGCAGCCAAGCTATAATTGATACGCAGTATTTT.

This chain uses TRBV5-5 with TRBJ2-1; D unclear. Trimming took 1 base from V and 8 from J, leaving 13 bases between them. Germline lookup yields CDR1 SGHKS and CDR2 YYEKEE (reference sequence). The CDR3 covers 14 residues. The CDR3 sequence: CASSLYLYRDEQFF. The CDR3 DNA is TGTGCCAGCAGCTTGTATCTTTATAGAGATGAGCAGTTCTTC.

This chain connects TRBV20-1 to TRBJ2-5; D possibly corresponds to TRBD1 (6 bases). Trimming pared 5 bases from V and 1 base from J, leaving 14 bases between. The CDR3 sequence is 14 residues long. Per the germline V gene, CDR1 is DFQATT and CDR2 is SNEGSKA (reference sequence). The CDR3 here is CSAYRRGGQETQYF. CDR3 DNA: TGCAGTGCTTACCGAAGAGGGGGCCAAGAGACCCAGTACTTC.

This chain joins TRBV20-1 and TRBJ2-4; 10 bases map to TRBD2. The DNA end lines up better with TRBJ2-7; the J call may be wrong. This CDR3 is 15 amino acids long. CDR1 and CDR2 from the germline V gene are DFQATT and SNEGSKA (reference sequence). The CDR3 DNA sequence: TGCAGTGCTACTGGGGGGACTAGCGTTGTCTACGAGCAGTACTTC. Translated, it gives CSATGGTSVVYEQYF.

About this clonotype itself: The germline gene is not matched at one end of the junction; a read error may be the cause. The chain recombines TRBV4-1 with TRBJ2-7; TRBD1 is a possible D gene (5 bases). The CDR3 totals 15 residues. Germline CDR1 is MGHRA and CDR2 is YSYEKL. The CDR3 DNA reads as TGCGCCAGCGGCCAAAGCAGGGCGCTACTCTACGAGCAGTACTTC. The encoded protein is CASGQSRALLYEQYF.

For this clonotype: A much bigger clone sits one base away, suggesting this may be a read error. The rearrangement uses TRBV27 and TRBJ2-7, with 7 positions matching TRBD1. The CDR3 loop spans 14 amino acids. The germline gives CDR1 MNHEY, CDR2 SMNVEV (reference sequence). In DNA form, the CDR3 reads TGTGCCAGCAGTCAAAGACAGGGCCCCTACGAGCATTACTTC. Its translation is CASSQRQGPYEHYF.

This chain's CDR3 is CASSLESLAGGSQYF. The CDR3 DNA follows: TGTGCCAGCAGCTTAGAATCACTAGCGGGAGGATCGCAGTACTTC. The chain joins TRBV7-2 to TRBJ2-7, with 12 positions matching TRBD2. Germline V gives CDR1 SGHTA, CDR2 FQGNSA. J gave up 9 bases and V 1 base, and 7 bases lay outside the gene matches. The CDR3 loop spans 15 amino acids.

V and J are TRBV7-2 and TRBJ2-2; 12 bases line up with TRBD2. CDR1 is SGHTA, CDR2 FQGNSA, per germline. This CDR3 region has 14 residues. V lost 10 bases and J lost 4; bases outside the gene matches: 4. The CDR3 DNA reads as TGTGCCATCAGGACTAGCGGGACCACCGGGGAGCTGTTTTTT. Protein product: CAIRTSGTTGELFF.

V usage is TRBV10-2 and J usage is TRBJ1-6; 8 bases align to TRBD1. The CDR3 is made up of 16 amino acids. J lost 6 bases, V lost 6 bases, and 10 bases had no gene match. Germline CDR1 and CDR2: WSHSY and SAAADI. The CDR3 bases are TGCGCCAGCAGGACCTCCAAACAGGGGGGTAATTCACCCCTCCACTTT. As protein: CASRTSKQGGNSPLHF.

The chain carries TRBV12-3 or TRBV12-4 and TRBJ2-7, with D hard to call. Between the trimmed V and J ends, which lost 5 bases and 6 bases, there was a span of 14 bases. CDR3 size: 13 residues. The chain's CDR3 is CASSLFFGPEQYF. CDR3 bases: TGTGCCAGCAGTCTATTCTTCGGGCCCGAGCAGTACTTC.

The chain carries TRBV27 and TRBJ2-2; TRBD2 aligns across 11 bases. Germline lookup yields CDR1 MNHEY and CDR2 SMNVEV (reference sequence). The CDR3 covers 16 residues. The ends lost 6 bases at V and 3 bases at J; junction bases unmatched: 6. The CDR3, as DNA: TGTGCCAGCAGCCCCGGGACTAGCGGAGACACCGGGGAGCTGTTTTTT. It yields the protein CASSPGTSGDTGELFF.